This TCR beta chain is drawn from a study of shared clonotypes between healthy human individuals. About the research overall: The donor group consisted of two women and a few men, aged 18 to 49. The plates for each donor numbered three CD4 naive, three CD4 memory, two CD8 naive and one CD8 memory.

About this clone: As yet, its antigen is unknown.

V lost 0 bases and J lost 7, with 7 bases in between. The germline V gene encodes CDR1 SGHRS and CDR2 YFSETQ. The CDR3 runs to 12 residues. Findings of the study overall: The four-donor shared clonotypes exceeded non-shared clonotypes in generation probability, with non-shared ones scoring lower.

CD45RO-negative CD8 cells positively selected for CCR7 made up the naive population, which excluded terminally differentiated effector memory CD45RA+ cells. The table came from immunoSEQ multiplex PCR; TCRdb's copy has only in-frame clones and leaves some out. The sample holds about 700,000 clones, 92% seen once. This sequence was found in a man aged 25-45 years in good health. This chain uses TRBV5-1 with TRBJ1-2; D not resolved. The sample comprised naive CD8+ T cells sorted from blood. CDR3 coding DNA: TGCGCCAGCAGCTTGGCCGACCTTGGCTACACCTTC. Translating gives CASSLADLGYTF.